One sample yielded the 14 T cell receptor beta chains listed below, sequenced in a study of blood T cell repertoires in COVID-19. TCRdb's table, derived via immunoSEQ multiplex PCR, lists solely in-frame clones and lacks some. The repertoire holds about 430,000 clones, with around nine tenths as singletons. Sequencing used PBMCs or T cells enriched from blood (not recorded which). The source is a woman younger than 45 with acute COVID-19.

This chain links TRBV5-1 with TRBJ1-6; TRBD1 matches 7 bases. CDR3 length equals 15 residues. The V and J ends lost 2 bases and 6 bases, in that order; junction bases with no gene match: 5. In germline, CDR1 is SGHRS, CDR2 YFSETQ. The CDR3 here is CASSFDRAGNSPLHF. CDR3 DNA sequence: TGCGCCAGCAGCTTTGACAGGGCGGGTAATTCACCCCTCCACTTT.

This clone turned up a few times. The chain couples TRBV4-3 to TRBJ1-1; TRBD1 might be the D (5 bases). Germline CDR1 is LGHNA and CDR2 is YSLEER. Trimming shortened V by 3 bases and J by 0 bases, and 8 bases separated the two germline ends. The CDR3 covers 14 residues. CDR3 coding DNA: TGCGCCAGCAGCCAGGACACCCTGAACACTGAAGCTTTCTTT. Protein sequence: CASSQDTLNTEAFF.

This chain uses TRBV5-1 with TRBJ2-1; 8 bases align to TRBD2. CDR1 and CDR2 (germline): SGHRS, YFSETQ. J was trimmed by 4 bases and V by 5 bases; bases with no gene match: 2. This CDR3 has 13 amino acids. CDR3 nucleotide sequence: TGCGCCAGCAGGGCGGGGGGATACAATGAGCAGTTCTTC. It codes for CASRAGGYNEQFF.

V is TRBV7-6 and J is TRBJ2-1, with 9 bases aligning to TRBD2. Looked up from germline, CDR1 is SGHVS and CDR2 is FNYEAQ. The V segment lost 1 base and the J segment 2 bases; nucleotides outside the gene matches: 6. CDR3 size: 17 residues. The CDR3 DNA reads TGTGCCAGCAGCTTAGTATCCAGCGGGGGGACCTACAATGAGCAGTTCTTC. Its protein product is CASSLVSSGGTYNEQFF.

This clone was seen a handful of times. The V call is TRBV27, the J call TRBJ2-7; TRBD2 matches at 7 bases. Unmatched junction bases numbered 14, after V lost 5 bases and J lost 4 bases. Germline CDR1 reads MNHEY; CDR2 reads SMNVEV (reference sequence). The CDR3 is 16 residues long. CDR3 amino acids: CASSALAGRGGYEQYF. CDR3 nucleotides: TGTGCCAGCAGTGCGTTAGCAGGGAGGGGAGGTTACGAGCAGTACTTC.

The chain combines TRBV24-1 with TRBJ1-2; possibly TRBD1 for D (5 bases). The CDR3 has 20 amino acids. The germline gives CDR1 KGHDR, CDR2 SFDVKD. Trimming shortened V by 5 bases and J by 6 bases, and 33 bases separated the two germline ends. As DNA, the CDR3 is TGTGCCACCAGTGCCCTCCTAAACTGGGCAGGTAGCCGGGGGGAAAATGGCTACACCTTC. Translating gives CATSALLNWAGSRGENGYTF.

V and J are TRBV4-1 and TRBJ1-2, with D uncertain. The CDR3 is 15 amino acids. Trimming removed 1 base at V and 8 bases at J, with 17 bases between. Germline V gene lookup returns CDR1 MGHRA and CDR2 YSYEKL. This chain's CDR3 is CASSQGGWGVRGYTF. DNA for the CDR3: TGCGCCAGCAGCCAAGGAGGCTGGGGAGTAAGAGGCTACACCTTC.

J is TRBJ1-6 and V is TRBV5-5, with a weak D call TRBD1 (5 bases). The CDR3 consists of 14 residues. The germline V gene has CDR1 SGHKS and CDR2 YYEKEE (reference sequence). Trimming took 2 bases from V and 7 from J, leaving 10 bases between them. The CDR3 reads CASSFQGRNSPLHF. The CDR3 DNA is TGTGCCAGCAGCTTTCAGGGAAGGAATTCACCCCTCCACTTT.

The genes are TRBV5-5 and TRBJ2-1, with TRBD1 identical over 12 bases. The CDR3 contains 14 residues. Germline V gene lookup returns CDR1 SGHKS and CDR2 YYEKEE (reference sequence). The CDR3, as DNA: TGTGCAAGCGGCGGGACAGGGGGCATAAATGAGCAGTTCTTC. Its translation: CASGGTGGINEQFF.

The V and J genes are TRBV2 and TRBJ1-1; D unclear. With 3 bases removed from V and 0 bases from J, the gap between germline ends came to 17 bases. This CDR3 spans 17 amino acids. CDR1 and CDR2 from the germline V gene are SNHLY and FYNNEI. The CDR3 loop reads CASSEWNSPVMNTEAFF. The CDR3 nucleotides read TGTGCCAGCAGTGAGTGGAACAGTCCAGTCATGAACACTGAAGCTTTCTTT.

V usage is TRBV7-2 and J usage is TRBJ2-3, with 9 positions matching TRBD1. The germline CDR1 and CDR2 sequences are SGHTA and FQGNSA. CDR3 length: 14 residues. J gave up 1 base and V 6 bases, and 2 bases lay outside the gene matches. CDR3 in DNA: TGTGCCAGCAGTCGGACAGGGGGCACAGATACGCAGTATTTT. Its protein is CASSRTGGTDTQYF.

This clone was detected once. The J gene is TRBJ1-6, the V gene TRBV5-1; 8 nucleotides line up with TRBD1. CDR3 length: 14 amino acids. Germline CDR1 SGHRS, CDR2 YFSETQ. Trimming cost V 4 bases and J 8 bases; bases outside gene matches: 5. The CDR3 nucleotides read TGCGCCAGCAGCAGACAGGGGAGTTATTCACCCCTCCACTTT. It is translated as CASSRQGSYSPLHF.

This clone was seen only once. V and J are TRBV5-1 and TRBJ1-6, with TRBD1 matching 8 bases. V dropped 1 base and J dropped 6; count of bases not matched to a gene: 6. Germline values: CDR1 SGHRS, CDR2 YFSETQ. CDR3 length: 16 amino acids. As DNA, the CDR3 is TGCGCCAGCAGCTTGTTCCTGGGACAGGCTAATTCACCCCTCCACTTT. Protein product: CASSLFLGQANSPLHF.

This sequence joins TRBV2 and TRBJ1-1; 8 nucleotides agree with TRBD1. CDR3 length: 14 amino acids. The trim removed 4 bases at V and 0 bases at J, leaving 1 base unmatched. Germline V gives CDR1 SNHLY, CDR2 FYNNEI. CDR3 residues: CASSGTGLNTEAFF. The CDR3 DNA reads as TGTGCCAGCAGTGGGACAGGGTTGAACACTGAAGCTTTCTTT.